This T cell receptor beta chain was retrieved from a study of blood T cell repertoires in COVID-19. In the study overall: Specimens from acute and convalescent COVID-19 originated in the United States, Italy and Spain. The analysed material was cDNA or gDNA that came from T cells, B-cell-depleted T cells, or PBMCs.

As processed by the authors: Estimation of nucleated cell counts was performed using reference gene primer amplification. TCRdb's table, derived via immunoSEQ multiplex PCR, lists solely in-frame clones and lacks some. Clone size and V and J calls were adopted from that table, with D and trimming inferred from the DNA. The sample has around 81,000 clones, about 84% seen once; the top ten hold roughly 13%. The CDR3 consists of 13 residues. Per the germline V gene, CDR1 is MNHEY and CDR2 is SVGAGI. Germline trimming cut 7 bases from V and 10 bases from J; bases unmatched to any gene: 8. V is TRBV6-5 and J is TRBJ2-2, with TRBD1 identical over 8 bases. The sequenced material came from peripheral blood. The origin of this receptor is a human donor in a cohort sampled during active COVID-19. CDR3 DNA sequence: TGTGCCAGCACAACAGGGGGAGATGAGGAGCTGTTTTTT. It encodes CASTTGGDEELFF.